The TCR beta chain under discussion was sequenced for a study of STAT5B mutations in CD4+ large granular lymphocyte leukemia (dated by TCRdb to 2022 to 2024). Study-wide context: Among the healthy controls, the CDR3 'QG' motif was associated with a particular HLA allele. The study compared the TCRbeta repertoires of patients with CD4+ T-cell large granular lymphocyte leukemia against the TCRbeta repertoires of healthy blood donors. Flow cytometry performed on FACSCanto II or FACSVerse showed that the purified fractions had more than 95% purity among lymphocytes. Overall study outcomes, separate from this receptor: Enrichment of TRBV06-family usage was observed among the top patient clones (8/27) relative to healthy controls (2/35). Greater clonality appeared to be present in CD4-sorted patient repertoires than in healthy CD4+ repertoires, and the difference was retained after the putative leukemic clones were removed. Main leukemic clonotypes were private to each patient, although roughly 23% appeared at low frequency in other patients' non-leukemic repertoires. The data were not HLA-matched, and the relatively small sample size could explain the higher clonality seen in CD4+ compared with CD8+ T-LGLL.

TCRbeta rearrangements were sequenced from genomic DNA using the immunoSEQ assay at survey resolution. Under the source paper's analysis protocol: In the TCR sequencing data, the lowest productive clonotype frequency that could be detected was 2.59 x 10-5. Analyses included only productive TCRbeta rearrangements, meaning complete and in-frame sequences. The clonality of each sample was calculated as Simpson clonality in the immunoSEQ Analyzer version 3.0. Clones were grouped by frequency into very rare, small, medium, large (1-20%) or hyperexpanded (>20%) categories. OLGA 1.2.3 estimated generation probabilities, VDJtools produced V-gene circos plots, VDJdb was queried for specificities, and GLIPH identified CDR3 motifs. TCRdb retrieved this table from immuneACCESS and kept in-frame rearrangements only. Not all clones are present; in checked studies, unresolved V genes account for under half, and no reason is known for the remainder. Clone size and the V and J calls come from that table; the DNA yielded D and trimming. This sample holds 37,000 or so clones; nearly 90% were observed only once. The ten largest account for 3% to 4% of the sample.

CDR1 SGHNT and CDR2 YYREEE are derived from the germline V gene (reference sequence). V loses 6 bases, J loses 2 bases, and the germline ends lie 11 bases apart. Counted from cysteine to phenylalanine, this CDR3 has 13 amino acids. CDR3 DNA only is kept here, 39 bases in frame from base 1. As to this clone: What this receptor recognizes is not known. Per-base qualities were not stored, and no clone one base away is much larger.

The healthy control group was made up of around 40 blood donors, and the Finnish Red Cross blood service supplied their buffy coats. All TCR-sequenced material derived from peripheral blood: patient blood samples and healthy donor buffy coats. Peripheral blood mononuclear cells were isolated by Ficoll-Hypaque gradient centrifugation. CD4+ cells were purified magnetically from the buffy coats of healthy controls. Genomic DNA was extracted using the Gentra Puregene Cell and Tissue kit, and a Qubit 2.0 fluorometer was used to quantify it. Sequences were obtained from CD4+ T cells from blood buffy coats. This sequence was found in a human donor in good health. The chain is made from TRBV5-4 and TRBJ1-1; no confident D gene assignment can be made. The DNA sequence is given as TGTGCCAGCATTTCGGGCCCCAACACTGAAGCTTTCTTT. Its amino acids are CASISGPNTEAFF. The variable domain in full, with residues beyond the CDR3 obtained from the reference TRBV5-4 and TRBJ1-1 genes, is ETGVTQSPTHLIKTRGQQVTLRCSSQSGHNTVSWYQQALGQGPQFIFQYYREEENGRGNFPPRFSGLQFPNYSSELNVNALELDDSALYLCASISGPNTEAFFGQGTRLTVV.